This T cell receptor beta chain was sequenced during a study of siplizumab effects on memory and regulatory T cells. Overall study findings and caveats: It was not possible to assign a naive or memory phenotype to roughly 80-96% of proliferating CD4+ or CD8+ clones. On average, less than 75% of mappable alloreactive CD4+ clones were Treg-derived under siplizumab, against 25% to 30% in controls. It was never confirmed that proliferating Tregs from siplizumab cultures were suppressive.

Method: immunoSEQ multiplex PCR; TCRdb's copy keeps in-frame clones and lacks some. The profile shows about 100,000 clones, around 90% of them singletons. Turning to this clone: What it binds is unknown.

Germline-derived CDR1 and CDR2 are WNHNN and SYGVQD (reference sequence). The CDR3 extends over 14 amino acids. Between the trimmed V and J ends, which lost 3 bases and 4 bases, there was a span of 12 bases. The TCR originated in a human donor in good health. The sequenced material came from non-Treg CD4+ T cells sorted from blood. The chain has TRBV10-1 and TRBJ1-1; D not certain. The CDR3 is CASSEGSDGTEAFF. Written as DNA, the CDR3 is TGCGCCAGCAGTGAAGGGAGTGACGGCACTGAAGCTTTCTTT.